These 14 T cell receptor beta chains originate from one sample sequenced in a study of CD8 T cells in Susac syndrome. With random hexamers, reverse transcription was performed on about 0.5 to 1 ug of RNA. In TCRdb, the immunoSEQ multiplex PCR reads were re-called with MiXCR into one record per CDR3 protein. Of some 200,000 distinct CDR3 sequences listed, approximately 94% were seen once; the top ten hold approximately 0.1%. Sequencing was done on a sample of CD4+ T cells from PBMCs. The receptors stem from a human donor with Susac syndrome.

The genes are TRBV7-2 and TRBJ2-5, with 9 bases aligning to TRBD2. The V and J ends lost 5 bases and 5 bases, in that order; junction bases with no gene match: 6. The CDR3 runs 14 residues. Per germline, CDR1 SGHTA and CDR2 FQGNSA. The CDR3 sequence: CASSPAGGHETQYF. As DNA, the CDR3 is TGTGCCAGCAGCCCAGCGGGGGGCCACGAGACCCAGTACTTC.

V and J are TRBV15 and TRBJ1-4; TRBD1 aligns across 10 bases. Germline CDR1 is LNHNV and CDR2 is YYDKDF (reference sequence). The CDR3 has 15 amino acids. The V and J ends lost 1 base and 8 bases, in that order; junction bases with no gene match: 4. The chain's CDR3 is CATSRVGTGVEKLFF. CDR3 nucleotides: TGTGCCACCAGCAGAGTAGGGACAGGGGTGGAAAAACTGTTTTTT.

J is TRBJ2-3 and V is TRBV20-1; 7 bases align to TRBD2. This CDR3 comprises 13 residues. The V gene's germline CDR1 is DFQATT and CDR2 SNEGSKA (reference sequence). Trimming removed 3 bases from V and 2 bases from J; junction bases left unmatched: 2. The CDR3 sequence is CSASGGITDTQYF. CDR3 in DNA: TGCAGTGCTAGCGGGGGGATCACAGATACGCAGTATTTT.

The chain has TRBV30 and TRBJ2-3; perhaps TRBD2 as D (5 bases). From germline, CDR1 is GTSNPN and CDR2 SVGIG (reference sequence). The CDR3 sequence is 11 residues long. Trimming took 6 bases from V and 6 from J, leaving 10 bases between them. The CDR3 nucleotides are TGTGCCTGCTGGCCGGGGGATACGCAGTATTTT. Its translation: CACWPGDTQYF.

Here the CDR3 reads CAWTPTGYGEKLFF. CDR3 sequence (DNA): TGTGCCTGGACCCCGACAGGGTATGGTGAAAAACTGTTTTTT. The V gene is TRBV30, the J gene TRBJ1-4; TRBD1 matches 7 bases. Germline V CDR1 and CDR2: GTSNPN, SVGIG (reference sequence). The V segment lost 4 bases and the J segment 7 bases; nucleotides outside the gene matches: 9. The CDR3 spans 14 residues.

This clonotype was detected only once. The rearrangement links TRBV30 to TRBJ1-2; 7 positions match TRBD1. The V gene's germline CDR1 is GTSNPN and CDR2 SVGIG (reference sequence). This CDR3 is built from 14 residues. Germline trimming cut 8 bases from V and 0 bases from J; bases unmatched to any gene: 9. DNA for the CDR3: TGTGCCCGCAAGACAGGGTTAGCTAACTATGGCTACACCTTC. Its translation: CARKTGLANYGYTF.

The chain employs TRBV27 and TRBJ2-3, with unresolved D. Trimming removed 7 bases at V and 0 bases at J, with 23 bases between. The germline CDR1 and CDR2 sequences are MNHEY and SMNVEV (reference sequence). This CDR3 spans 18 amino acids. The CDR3 bases are TGTGCCAGCATTGGTAGACTCACAGTTTGGTATAGCACAGATACGCAGTATTTT. This gives the protein CASIGRLTVWYSTDTQYF.

This clonotype was seen just once. The genes are TRBV7-2 and TRBJ1-4; D gene unclear. The CDR3 extends over 13 amino acids. The V gene's germline CDR1 is SGHTA and CDR2 FQGNSA. The germline V and J ends were trimmed by 5 bases and 3 bases, with 7 bases remaining between them. This CDR3 is CASSLGANEKLFF. The CDR3 bases are TGTGCCAGCAGCCTTGGGGCTAATGAAAAACTGTTTTTT.

V usage is TRBV5-4 and J usage is TRBJ1-6; 9 bases are a match to TRBD1. The V gene end was trimmed by 4 bases and the J gene end by 9 bases; junction bases not matched to a gene: 5. CDR3 length: 14 amino acids. Germline V gives CDR1 SGHNT, CDR2 YYREEE (reference sequence). The DNA for the CDR3 is TGTGCCAGCAGCAAGGACAGGGGCCTTTCACCCCTCCACTTT. It specifies CASSKDRGLSPLHF.

The chain joins TRBV6-5 to TRBJ1-5; D is ambiguous. Germline CDR1 MNHEY, CDR2 SVGAGI. V lost 6 bases to trimming and J lost 0 bases, with 9 bases between them. CDR3 length: 14 residues. The CDR3 region is CASSRVTSNQPQHF. CDR3 DNA sequence: TGTGCCAGCAGCAGAGTCACTAGCAATCAGCCCCAGCATTTT.

The chain uses TRBV20-1 and TRBJ1-1, with TRBD1 as a possible D gene (5 bases). V lost 0 bases and J lost 7, with 15 bases in between. Germline lookup yields CDR1 DFQATT and CDR2 SNEGSKA (reference sequence). The CDR3 runs 14 residues. CDR3 amino acids: CSARDLGRAGEAFF. The CDR3 DNA is TGCAGTGCTAGAGATCTGGGCAGGGCGGGTGAAGCTTTCTTT.

To note about this clonotype: The junction shows a germline mismatch at one end, possibly a read error. This chain uses TRBV5-1 with TRBJ2-7; TRBD1 aligns across 7 bases. The germline V gene has CDR1 SGHRS and CDR2 YFSETQ. The CDR3 spans 12 residues. In DNA, the CDR3 is TGCGCCAGCAGCTTGGCAGGGACAGAGGCGAGGTTC. Residues: CASSLAGTEARF.

The chain has TRBV30 and TRBJ2-1; D remains unclear. Germline values: CDR1 GTSNPN, CDR2 SVGIG (reference sequence). V gave up 5 bases and J gave up 4 bases, with 3 bases separating them. The CDR3 length is 10 residues. The CDR3 sequence is CAWAYNEQFF. The CDR3 DNA is TGTGCCTGGGCTTACAATGAGCAGTTCTTC.

The chain couples TRBV30 to TRBJ1-2; D gene unclear. The CDR3 length is 13 residues. V gave up 0 bases and J gave up 5 bases, with 10 bases separating them. Germline V gene lookup returns CDR1 GTSNPN and CDR2 SVGIG (reference sequence). The CDR3 coding sequence is TGTGCCTGGAGTGTAGGCGGCCAGTATGGCTACACCTTC. As protein: CAWSVGGQYGYTF.